The present TCR beta chain was sequenced within a study of T cell repertoires in cytomegalovirus infection. TCRdb redid the calling of the reads with MiXCR, one entry per CDR3 protein. This sample yields 380,000 or so distinct CDR3 sequences, of which roughly 34% are seen a single time; around an eighth belongs to the top ten. V was trimmed by 1 base and J by 8 bases, leaving 14 bases between them. The CDR3 spans 14 residues. Germline V lookup: CDR1 MDHEN, CDR2 SYDVKM. On this clonotype: Its antigen remains unknown.

This material consisted of cultured PBMCs, taken from culture after CMV antigen stimulation. This chain uses TRBV28 with TRBJ1-2; possibly TRBD1 for D (5 bases). The receptor's source is a human donor in good health (CMV status not recorded). Some clones in this sample may be carry-over from other donors' samples. CDR3: CASSLSGRNLGYTF. CDR3 sequence (DNA): TGTGCCAGCAGTTTATCGGGACGGAACTTGGGCTACACCTTC.